Detailed here is one TCR beta chain. Its antigen is as yet unknown. The data were produced by immunoSEQ multiplex PCR, yet TCRdb's version contains in-frame clones alone and is incomplete. The sample includes about 110,000 clones, approximately 84% seen only once; the top ten take about 9.5%. These data are taken from a study of T cell responses to AZD1222 COVID-19 vaccine. As for the study in general: The analysis combined second doses at about 4 or about 12 weeks.

Study-wide results and caveats: At baseline, just five to seven AZD1222 recipients tested seropositive. Sampling captured repertoires only after the peak T cell response. With two AZD1222 doses given, Spike-specific TCR breadth and depth both rose.

This CDR3 spans 15 amino acids. V was clipped by 0 bases and J by 2 bases, with 10 bases between them. The germline gives CDR1 ENHRY, CDR2 SYGVKD. Sample: peripheral blood, taken on day 0 of AZD1222 vaccination. The receptor comes from an adult in good health. The chain combines TRBV10-3 with TRBJ1-2; tentatively, D is TRBD1 (6 bases). CDR3 in amino acids: CAISESGTQNYGYTF. Written as DNA, the CDR3 is TGTGCCATCAGTGAGTCGGGGACACAAAACTATGGCTACACCTTC.